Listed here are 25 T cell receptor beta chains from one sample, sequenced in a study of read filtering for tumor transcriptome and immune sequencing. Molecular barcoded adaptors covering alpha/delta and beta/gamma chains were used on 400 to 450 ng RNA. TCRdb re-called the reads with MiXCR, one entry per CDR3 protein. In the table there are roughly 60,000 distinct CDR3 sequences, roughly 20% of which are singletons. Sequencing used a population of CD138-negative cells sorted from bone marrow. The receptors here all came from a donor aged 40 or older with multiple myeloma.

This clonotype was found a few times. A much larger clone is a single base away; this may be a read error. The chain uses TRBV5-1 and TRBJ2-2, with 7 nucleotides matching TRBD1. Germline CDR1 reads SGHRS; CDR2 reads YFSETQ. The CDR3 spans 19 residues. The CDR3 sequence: CASSPIVYRQGKNTRELFF. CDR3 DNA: TGCGCCAGCAGCCCTATAGTGTACCGACAGGGAAAGAACACCCGGGAGCTGTTTTTT.

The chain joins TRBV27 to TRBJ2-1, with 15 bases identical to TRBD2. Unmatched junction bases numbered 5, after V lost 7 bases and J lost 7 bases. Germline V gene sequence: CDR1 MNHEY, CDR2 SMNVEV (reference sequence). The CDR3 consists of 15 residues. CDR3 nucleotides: TGTGCCAGCACGCCGGGACTAGCGGGAGGAAATGAGCAGTTCTTC. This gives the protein CASTPGLAGGNEQFF.

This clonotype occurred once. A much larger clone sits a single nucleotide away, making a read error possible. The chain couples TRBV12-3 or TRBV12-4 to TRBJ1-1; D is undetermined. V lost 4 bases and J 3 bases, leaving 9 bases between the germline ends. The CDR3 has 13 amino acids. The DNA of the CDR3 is TGTGCCAGCAGTTCTTCTGGCTACACTGAAGCTTTCTTT. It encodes CASSSSGYTEAFF.

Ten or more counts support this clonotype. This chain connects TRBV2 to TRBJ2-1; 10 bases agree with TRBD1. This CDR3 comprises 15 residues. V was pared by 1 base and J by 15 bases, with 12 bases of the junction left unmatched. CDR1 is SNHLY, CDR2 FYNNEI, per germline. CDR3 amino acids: CASSEEETGGSPAFF. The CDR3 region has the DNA TGTGCCAGCAGTGAAGAGGAGACAGGGGGCTCCCCCGCGTTCTTC.

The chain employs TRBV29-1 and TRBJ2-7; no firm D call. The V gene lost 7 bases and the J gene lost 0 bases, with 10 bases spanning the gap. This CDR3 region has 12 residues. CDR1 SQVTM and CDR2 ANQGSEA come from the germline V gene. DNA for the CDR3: TGCAGCGCCACTTGGAACTCCTACGAGCAGTACTTC. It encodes CSATWNSYEQYF.

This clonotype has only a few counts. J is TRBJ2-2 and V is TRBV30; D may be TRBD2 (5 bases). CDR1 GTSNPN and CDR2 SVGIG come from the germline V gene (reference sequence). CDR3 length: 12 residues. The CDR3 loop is CWGESNTGELFF. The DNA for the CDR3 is TGTTGGGGAGAGTCGAACACCGGGGAGCTGTTTTTT.

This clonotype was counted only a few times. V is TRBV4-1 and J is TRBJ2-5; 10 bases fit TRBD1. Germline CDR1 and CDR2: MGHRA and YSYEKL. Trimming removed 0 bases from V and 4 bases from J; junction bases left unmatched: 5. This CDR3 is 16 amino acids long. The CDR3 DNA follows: TGCGCCAGCAGCCAAGATCCCCGGACAGGGGGAGAGACCCAGTACTTC. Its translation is CASSQDPRTGGETQYF.

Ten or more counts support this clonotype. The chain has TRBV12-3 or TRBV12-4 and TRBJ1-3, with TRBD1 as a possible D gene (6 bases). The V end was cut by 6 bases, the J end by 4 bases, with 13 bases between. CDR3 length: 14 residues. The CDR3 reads CASSPTGFGNTIYF. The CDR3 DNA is TGTGCCAGCAGCCCAACAGGGTTCGGAAACACCATATATTTT.

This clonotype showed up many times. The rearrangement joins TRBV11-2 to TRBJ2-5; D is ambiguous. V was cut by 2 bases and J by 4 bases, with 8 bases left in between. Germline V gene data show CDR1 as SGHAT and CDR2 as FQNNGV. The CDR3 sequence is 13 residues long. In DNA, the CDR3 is TGTGCCAGCAGCTTAATTAGGACAGAGACCCAGTACTTC. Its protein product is CASSLIRTETQYF.

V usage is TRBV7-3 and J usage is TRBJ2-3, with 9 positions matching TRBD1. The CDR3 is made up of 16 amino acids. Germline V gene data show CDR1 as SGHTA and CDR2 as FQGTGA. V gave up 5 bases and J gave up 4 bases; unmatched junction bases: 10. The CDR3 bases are TGTGCCAGCAGCCTACAACACACAGGGGGCGCAGATACGCAGTATTTT. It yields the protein CASSLQHTGGADTQYF.

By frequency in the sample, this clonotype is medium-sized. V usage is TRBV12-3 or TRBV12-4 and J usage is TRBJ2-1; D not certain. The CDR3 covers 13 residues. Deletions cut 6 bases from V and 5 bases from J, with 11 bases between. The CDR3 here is CASSPTSHNEQFF. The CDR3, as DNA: TGTGCCAGCAGCCCCACAAGTCACAATGAGCAGTTCTTC.

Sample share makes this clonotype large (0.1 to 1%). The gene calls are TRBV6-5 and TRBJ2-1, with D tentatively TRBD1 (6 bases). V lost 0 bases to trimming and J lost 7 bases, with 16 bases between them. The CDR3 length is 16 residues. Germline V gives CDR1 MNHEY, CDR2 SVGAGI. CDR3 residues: CASSYSIQGYGNEQFF. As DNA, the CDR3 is TGTGCCAGCAGTTACTCGATACAGGGATATGGGAATGAGCAGTTCTTC.

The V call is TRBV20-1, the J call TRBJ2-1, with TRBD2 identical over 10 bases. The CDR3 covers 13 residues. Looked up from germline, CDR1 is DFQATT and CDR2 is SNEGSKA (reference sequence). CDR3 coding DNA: TGCAGCAGCGGGAGGGCCCCAGCGGATGAGCAGTTCTTC. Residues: CSSGRAPADEQFF.

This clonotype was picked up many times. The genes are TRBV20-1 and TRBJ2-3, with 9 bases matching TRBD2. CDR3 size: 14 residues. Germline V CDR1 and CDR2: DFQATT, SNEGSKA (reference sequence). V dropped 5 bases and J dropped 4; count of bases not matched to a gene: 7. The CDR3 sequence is CSARTSEGADTQYF. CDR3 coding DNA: TGCAGTGCTCGGACTAGCGAGGGCGCAGATACGCAGTATTTT.

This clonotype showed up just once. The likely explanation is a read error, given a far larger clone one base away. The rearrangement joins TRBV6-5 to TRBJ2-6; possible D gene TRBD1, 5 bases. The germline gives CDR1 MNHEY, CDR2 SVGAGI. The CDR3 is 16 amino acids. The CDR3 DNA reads TGTGCCAGCAGAACAGGCCCAATTGCTGGGGCCAACGTCCCGACTTTC. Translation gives CASRTGPIAGANVPTF.

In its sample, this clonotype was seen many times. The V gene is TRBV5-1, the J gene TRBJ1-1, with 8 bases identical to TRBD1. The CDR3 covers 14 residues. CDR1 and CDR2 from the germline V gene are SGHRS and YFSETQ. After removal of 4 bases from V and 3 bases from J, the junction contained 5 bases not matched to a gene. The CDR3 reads CASSPWTGHTEAFF. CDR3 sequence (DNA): TGCGCCAGCAGCCCCTGGACAGGGCACACTGAAGCTTTCTTT. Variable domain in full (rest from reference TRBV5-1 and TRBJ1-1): KAGVTQTPRYLIKTRGQQVTLSCSPISGHRSVSWYQQTPGQGLQFLFEYFSETQRNKGNFPGRFSGRQFSNSRSEMNVSTLELGDSALYLCASSPWTGHTEAFFGQGTRLTVV.

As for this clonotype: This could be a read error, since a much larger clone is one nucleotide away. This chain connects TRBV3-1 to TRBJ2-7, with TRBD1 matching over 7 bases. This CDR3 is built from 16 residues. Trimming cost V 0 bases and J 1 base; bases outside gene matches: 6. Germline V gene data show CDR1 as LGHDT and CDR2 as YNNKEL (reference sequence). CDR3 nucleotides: TGTGCCAGCAGCCAAGACCCGACAGGGTTGTCCTACGAGCAGTACGTC. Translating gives CASSQDPTGLSYEQYV.

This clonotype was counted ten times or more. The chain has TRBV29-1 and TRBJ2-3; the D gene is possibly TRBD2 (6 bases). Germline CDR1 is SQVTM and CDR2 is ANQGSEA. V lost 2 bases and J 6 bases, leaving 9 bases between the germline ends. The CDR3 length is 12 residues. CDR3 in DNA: TGCAGCGTTGAACCAAGCGGGGATACGCAGTATTTT. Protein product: CSVEPSGDTQYF.

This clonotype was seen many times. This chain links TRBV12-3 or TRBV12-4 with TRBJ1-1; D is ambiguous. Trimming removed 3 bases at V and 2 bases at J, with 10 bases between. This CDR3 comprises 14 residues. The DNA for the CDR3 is TGTGCCAGCAGTTTTTTGGGAGTAAACACTGAAGCTTTCTTT. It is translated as CASSFLGVNTEAFF.

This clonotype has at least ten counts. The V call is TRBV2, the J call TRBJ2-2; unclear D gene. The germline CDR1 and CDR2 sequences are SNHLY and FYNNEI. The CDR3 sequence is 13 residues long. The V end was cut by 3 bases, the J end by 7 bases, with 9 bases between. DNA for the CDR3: TGTGCCAGCAGTGACGCTGTCAGCGGGGAGCTGTTTTTT. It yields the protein CASSDAVSGELFF.

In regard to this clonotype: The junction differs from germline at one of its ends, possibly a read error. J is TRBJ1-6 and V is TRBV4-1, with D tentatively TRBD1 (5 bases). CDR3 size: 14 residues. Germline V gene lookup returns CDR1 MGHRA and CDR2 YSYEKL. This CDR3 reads CTSSPPGFVSPLHF. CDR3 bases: TGCACCAGCAGCCCGCCAGGGTTTGTTTCACCCCTCCACTTT.

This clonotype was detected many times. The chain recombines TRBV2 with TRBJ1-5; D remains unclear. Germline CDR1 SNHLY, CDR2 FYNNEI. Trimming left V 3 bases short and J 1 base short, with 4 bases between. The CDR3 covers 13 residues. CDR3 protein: CASSDSSNQPQHF. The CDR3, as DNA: TGTGCCAGCAGTGACTCCAGCAATCAGCCCCAGCATTTT.

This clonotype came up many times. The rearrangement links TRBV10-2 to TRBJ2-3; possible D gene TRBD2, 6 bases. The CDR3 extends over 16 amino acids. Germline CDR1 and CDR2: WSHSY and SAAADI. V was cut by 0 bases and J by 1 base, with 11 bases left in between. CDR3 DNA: TGCGCCAGCAGTGAGTCGAGGGCTAGCGGCACAGATACGCAGTATTTT. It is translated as CASSESRASGTDTQYF.

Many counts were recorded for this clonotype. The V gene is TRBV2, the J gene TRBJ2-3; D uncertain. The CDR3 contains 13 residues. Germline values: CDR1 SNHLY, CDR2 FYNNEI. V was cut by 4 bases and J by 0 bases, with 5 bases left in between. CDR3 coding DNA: TGTGCCAGCAGTGTCACAAGCACAGATACGCAGTATTTT. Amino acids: CASSVTSTDTQYF.

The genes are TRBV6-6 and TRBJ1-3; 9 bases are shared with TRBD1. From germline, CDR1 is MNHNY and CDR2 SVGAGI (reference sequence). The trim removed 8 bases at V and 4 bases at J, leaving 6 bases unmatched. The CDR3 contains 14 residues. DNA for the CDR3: TGTGCCAGCGACGGGACAGGGTCAGGAAACACCATATATTTT. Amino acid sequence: CASDGTGSGNTIYF.